This TCR beta chain was sequenced for a study of shared clonotypes between healthy human individuals. Donors comprised only Caucasian adults living in Nashville, Tennessee. V lost 5 bases and J 13 bases, leaving 14 bases between the germline ends. This CDR3 has 11 residues. Per germline, CDR1 MDHEN and CDR2 SYDVKM. Findings and caveats of the study: Generation probabilities of non-shared clonotypes were lower (relative to those shared by all four donors). Expectations were that clonotype sharing among donors would be affected by sequencing depth.

Genomic DNA of every subset was divided equally among multiple immunoSEQ plates. Profiled with immunoSEQ multiplex PCR; TCRdb holds only in-frame clones, not every one. The sample contains 900,000 to 1,200,000 clones, about 80% of which appear only once. With regard to this clone: Antigen: not known.

Sequenced input: memory CD4+ T cells from PBMCs. Subset described: CD45RA-negative fraction. The chain uses TRBV28 and TRBJ1-2; no clear D. This sequence was found in a man aged 18 to 35 in good health. Some clones in this sample may be carry-over from other donors' samples. Here the CDR3 reads CASSRYARITF. DNA for the CDR3: TGTGCCAGCAGTAGGTACGCCCGGATCACCTTC.